The 6 T cell receptor beta chains given below trace back to one sample, sequenced in a study of cytomegalovirus exposure and HLA in healthy donors (dated by TCRdb to the late 2010s). The library was produced with the immunoSEQ multiplex PCR assay. The multiplex PCR relied on a mix of 60 forward primers for TCR Vbeta segments and 13 reverse primers for TCR Jbeta segments. Held by TCRdb, this immuneACCESS table contains in-frame sequences only and omits some clones. Under half of the omission traces to an unresolved V gene where checked; the cause of the rest is unknown. The sample includes about 210,000 clones, with 70% to 90% observed a single time. The top ten clones comprise about 3% of the sample. Material: PBMCs. These receptors all come from a man in his thirties or forties in good health and CMV-seronegative.

In DNA form, the CDR3 reads TGTGCCAGCAGGGCCTGGGGGGGGCTCTCTGGAAACACCATATATTTT. This translates into CASRAWGGLSGNTIYF. The genes are TRBV7-6 and TRBJ1-3; D possibly corresponds to TRBD1 (6 bases). Germline V gene sequence: CDR1 SGHVS, CDR2 FNYEAQ. The CDR3 has 16 residues. V gave up 6 bases and J gave up 0 bases, with 15 bases separating them.

CDR3 in DNA: TGCGCCAGCAGCCAAGATCCTTCCGACAGCTCAAATTCCTACGAGCAGTACTTC. Its protein is CASSQDPSDSSNSYEQYF. The chain employs TRBV4-1 and TRBJ2-7; D is possibly TRBD1 (5 bases). The germline V and J ends were trimmed by 0 bases and 1 base, with 19 bases remaining between them. Germline values: CDR1 MGHRA, CDR2 YSYEKL. CDR3 length: 18 residues.

This clone was detected only once. CDR3 sequence: CASSDTGRVEETQYF. CDR3 nucleotide sequence: TGTGCCAGCAGTGATACAGGGAGGGTGGAGGAGACCCAGTACTTC. The chain has TRBV28 and TRBJ2-5; possible D gene TRBD2, 7 bases. CDR3 length: 15 residues. From germline, CDR1 is MDHEN and CDR2 SYDVKM. V was pared by 5 bases and J by 5 bases, with 18 bases between.

CDR3 loop: CASSYGRDQPLHF. CDR3 DNA: TGTGCCAGCAGTTACGGGCGGGATCAACCCCTCCACTTT. The chain joins TRBV6-5 to TRBJ1-6; D call uncertain. CDR3 length: 13 amino acids. CDR1 is MNHEY and CDR2 is SVGAGI in the germline V gene. The V end lost 2 bases, the J end lost 12 bases, and 11 bases lay between the germline ends.

With regard to this clone: A read error may produce the germline difference seen at one junction end. The J gene is TRBJ2-7, the V gene TRBV7-9, with 10 bases identical to TRBD1. The CDR3 has 17 residues. In germline, CDR1 is SEHNR, CDR2 FQNEAQ (reference sequence). The CDR3: CSSSLALGRDRGYEQYF. The CDR3, as DNA: TGTTCCAGCAGCTTAGCGTTGGGTAGGGACAGGGGTTACGAGCAGTACTTC.

This clone was observed a handful of times. One end of the junction is discordant with germline, which a read error may explain. The chain carries TRBV25-1 and TRBJ2-6; D unresolved. The CDR3 runs to 14 residues. Germline values: CDR1 MGHDK, CDR2 SYGVNS. CDR3 loop: CASSESAGASVLTF. The CDR3 nucleotides read TGTGCCAGCAGTGAATCGGCAGGTGCCAGCGTCCTGACTTTC.